This TCR beta chain was captured by sequencing in a study of tumor T cells in aggressive B-cell lymphoma. Germline-derived CDR1 and CDR2 are MDHEN and SYDVKM. Trimming took 3 bases from V and 8 from J; bases not matched to a gene: 8. The CDR3 contains 14 residues. Only in-frame clones appear in the TCRdb table, and some are missing; sequencing was by immunoSEQ multiplex PCR. The table has about 3,200 clones, roughly nine tenths seen once. V usage is TRBV28 and J usage is TRBJ1-2; 8 nucleotides match TRBD1. The source material was tumor tissue. This receptor was taken from an adult with diffuse large B cell lymphoma. CDR3 protein: CASSFGQGTRGYTF. The CDR3 region has the DNA TGTGCCAGCAGTTTTGGACAGGGCACTCGGGGCTACACCTTC.